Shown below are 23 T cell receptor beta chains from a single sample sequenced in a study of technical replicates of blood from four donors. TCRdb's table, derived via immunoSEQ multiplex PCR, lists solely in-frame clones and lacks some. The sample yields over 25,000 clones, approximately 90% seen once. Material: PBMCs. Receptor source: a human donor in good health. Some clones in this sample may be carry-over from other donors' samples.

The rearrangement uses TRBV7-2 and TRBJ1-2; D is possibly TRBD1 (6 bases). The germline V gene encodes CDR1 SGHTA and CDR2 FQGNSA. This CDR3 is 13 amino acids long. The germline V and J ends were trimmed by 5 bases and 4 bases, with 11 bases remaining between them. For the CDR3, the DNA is TGTGCCAGCAGCAAGGGACAATTCTATGGCTACACCTTC. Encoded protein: CASSKGQFYGYTF.

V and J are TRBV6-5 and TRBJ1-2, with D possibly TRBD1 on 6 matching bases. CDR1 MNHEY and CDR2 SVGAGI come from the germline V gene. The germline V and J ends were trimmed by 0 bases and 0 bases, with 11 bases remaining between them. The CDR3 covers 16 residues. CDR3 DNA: TGTGCCAGCAGTTACTCGGAAGGGGGAACTAACTATGGCTACACCTTC. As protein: CASSYSEGGTNYGYTF.

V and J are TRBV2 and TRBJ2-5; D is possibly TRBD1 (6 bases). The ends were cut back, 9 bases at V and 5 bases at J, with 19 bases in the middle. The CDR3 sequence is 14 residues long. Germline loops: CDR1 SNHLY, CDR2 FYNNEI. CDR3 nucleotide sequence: TGTGCCAGTCCGCGGTCCTGGGGGCAGGAGACCCAGTACTTC. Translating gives CASPRSWGQETQYF.

The CDR3 bases are TGTGCCGCCCTGGGGGGGAGTCCGGGAAACACCATATATTTT. The encoded protein is CAALGGSPGNTIYF. The rearrangement links TRBV6-5 to TRBJ1-3, with a tentative D call TRBD1 (5 bases). The V gene's germline CDR1 is MNHEY and CDR2 SVGAGI. This CDR3 comprises 14 residues. Between the trimmed V and J ends, which lost 11 bases and 4 bases, there was a span of 18 bases.

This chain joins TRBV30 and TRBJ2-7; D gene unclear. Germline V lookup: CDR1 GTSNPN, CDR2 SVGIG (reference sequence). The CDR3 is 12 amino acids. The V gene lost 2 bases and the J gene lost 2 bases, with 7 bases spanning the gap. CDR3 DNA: TGTGCCTGGAGTCTAGACGCCTACGAGCAGTACTTC. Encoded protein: CAWSLDAYEQYF.

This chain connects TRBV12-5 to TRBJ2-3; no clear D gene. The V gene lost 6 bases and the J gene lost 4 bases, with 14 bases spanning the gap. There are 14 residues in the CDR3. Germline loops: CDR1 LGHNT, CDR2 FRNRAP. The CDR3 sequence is CASGYEVAADTQYF. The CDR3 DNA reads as TGTGCTAGTGGATACGAGGTTGCCGCAGATACGCAGTATTTT. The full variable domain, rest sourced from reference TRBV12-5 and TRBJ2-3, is DARVTQTPRHKVTEMGQEVTMRCQPILGHNTVFWYRQTMMQGLELLAYFRNRAPLDDSGMPKDRFSAEMPDATLATLKIQPSEPRDSAVYFCASGYEVAADTQYFGPGTRLTVL.

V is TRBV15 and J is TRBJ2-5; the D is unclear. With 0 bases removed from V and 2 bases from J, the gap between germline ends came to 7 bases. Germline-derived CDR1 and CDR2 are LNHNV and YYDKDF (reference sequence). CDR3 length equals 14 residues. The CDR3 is CATSRELLQETQYF. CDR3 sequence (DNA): TGTGCCACCAGCAGAGAGTTGTTACAAGAGACCCAGTACTTC.

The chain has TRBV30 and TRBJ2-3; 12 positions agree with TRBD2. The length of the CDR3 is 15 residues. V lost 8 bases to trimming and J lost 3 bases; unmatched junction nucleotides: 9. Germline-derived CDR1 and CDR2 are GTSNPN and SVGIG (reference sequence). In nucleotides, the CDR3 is TGTGCCGGGCGACTAGCGGGAGCCGGAACAGATACGCAGTATTTT. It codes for CAGRLAGAGTDTQYF.

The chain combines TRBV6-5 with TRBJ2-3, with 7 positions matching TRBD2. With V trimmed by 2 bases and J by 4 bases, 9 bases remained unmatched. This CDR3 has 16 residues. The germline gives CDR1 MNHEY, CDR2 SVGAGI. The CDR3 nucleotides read TGTGCCAGCAGTTACGGGGCGGGAGAATCATCAGATACGCAGTATTTT. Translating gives CASSYGAGESSDTQYF.

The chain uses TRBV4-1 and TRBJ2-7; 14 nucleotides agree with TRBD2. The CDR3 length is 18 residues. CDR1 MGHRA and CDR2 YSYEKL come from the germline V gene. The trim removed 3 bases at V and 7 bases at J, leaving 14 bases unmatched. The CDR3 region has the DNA TGCGCCAGCAGCCAGGCGTCCGGGACTAGCGGGAGCCTAGGGGAGCAGTACTTC. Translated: CASSQASGTSGSLGEQYF.

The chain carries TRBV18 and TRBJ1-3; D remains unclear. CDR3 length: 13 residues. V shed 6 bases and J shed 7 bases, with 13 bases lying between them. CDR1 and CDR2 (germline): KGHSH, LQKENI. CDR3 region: CASSDQRENTIYF. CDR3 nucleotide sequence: TGTGCCAGCTCCGACCAAAGGGAGAACACCATATATTTT.

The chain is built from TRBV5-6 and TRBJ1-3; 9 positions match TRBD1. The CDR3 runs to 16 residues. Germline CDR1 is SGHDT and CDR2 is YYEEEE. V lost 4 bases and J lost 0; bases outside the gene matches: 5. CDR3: CASSRDRDLSGNTIYF. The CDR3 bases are TGTGCCAGCAGCCGGGACAGGGACCTCTCTGGAAACACCATATATTTT.

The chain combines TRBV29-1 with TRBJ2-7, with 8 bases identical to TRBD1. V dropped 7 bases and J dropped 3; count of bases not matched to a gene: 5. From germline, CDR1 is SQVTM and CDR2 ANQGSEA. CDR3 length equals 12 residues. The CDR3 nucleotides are TGCAGCGCCCAGGGACAGGTCTACGAGCAGTACTTC. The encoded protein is CSAQGQVYEQYF.

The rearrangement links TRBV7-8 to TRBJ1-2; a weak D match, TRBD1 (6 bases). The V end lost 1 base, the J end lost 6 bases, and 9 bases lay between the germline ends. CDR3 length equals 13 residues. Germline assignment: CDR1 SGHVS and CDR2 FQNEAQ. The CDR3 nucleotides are TGTGCCAGCAGCTTAGTCGGGGACAATGGCTACACCTTC. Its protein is CASSLVGDNGYTF.

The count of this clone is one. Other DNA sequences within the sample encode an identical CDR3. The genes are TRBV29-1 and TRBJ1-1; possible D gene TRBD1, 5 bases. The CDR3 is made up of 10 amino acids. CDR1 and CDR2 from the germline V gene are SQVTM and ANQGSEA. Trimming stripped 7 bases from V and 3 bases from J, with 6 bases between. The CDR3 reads CSAGDTEAFF. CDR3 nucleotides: TGCAGCGCGGGGGACACTGAAGCTTTCTTT.

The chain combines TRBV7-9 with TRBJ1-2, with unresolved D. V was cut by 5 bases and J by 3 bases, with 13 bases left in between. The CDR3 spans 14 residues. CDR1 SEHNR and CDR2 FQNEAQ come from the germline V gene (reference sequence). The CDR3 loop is CASSAPTEYYGYTF. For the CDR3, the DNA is TGTGCCAGCAGCGCCCCCACAGAATACTATGGCTACACCTTC.

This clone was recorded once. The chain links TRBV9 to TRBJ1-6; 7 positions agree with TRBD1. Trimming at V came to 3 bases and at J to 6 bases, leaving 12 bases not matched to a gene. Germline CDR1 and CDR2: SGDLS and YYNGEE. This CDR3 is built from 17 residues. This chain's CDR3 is CASSGDSTGTVNSPLHF. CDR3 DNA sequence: TGTGCCAGCAGCGGCGATTCAACCGGGACAGTTAATTCACCCCTCCACTTT. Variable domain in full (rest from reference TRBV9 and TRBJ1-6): DSGVTQTPKHLITATGQRVTLRCSPRSGDLSVYWYQQSLDQGLQFLIQYYNGEERAKGNILERFSAQQFPDLHSELNLSSLELGDSALYFCASSGDSTGTVNSPLHFGNGTRLTVT.

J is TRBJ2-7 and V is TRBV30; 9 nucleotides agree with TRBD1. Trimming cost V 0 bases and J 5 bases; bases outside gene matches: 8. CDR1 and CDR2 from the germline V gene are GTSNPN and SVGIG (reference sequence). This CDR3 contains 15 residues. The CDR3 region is CAWSVRGTGFNEQYF. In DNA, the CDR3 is TGTGCCTGGAGTGTACGGGGGACAGGGTTCAACGAGCAGTACTTC.

Here the CDR3 reads CATSPRSGTDTQYF. The CDR3 nucleotides are TGTGCCACCAGCCCACGATCGGGCACAGATACGCAGTATTTT. The chain employs TRBV15 and TRBJ2-3; D uncertain. Germline V gives CDR1 LNHNV, CDR2 YYDKDF (reference sequence). The CDR3 runs 14 residues. V was shortened by 5 bases and J by 1 base, with 10 bases between the two germline ends.

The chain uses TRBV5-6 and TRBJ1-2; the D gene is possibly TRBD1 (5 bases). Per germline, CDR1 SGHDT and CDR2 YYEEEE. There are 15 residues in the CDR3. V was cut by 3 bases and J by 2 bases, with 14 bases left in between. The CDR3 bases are TGTGCCAGCAGCTGGCCCGCCAGGGCCAACTATGGCTACACCTTC. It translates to CASSWPARANYGYTF. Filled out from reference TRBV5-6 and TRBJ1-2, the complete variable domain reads DAGVTQSPTHLIKTRGQQVTLRCSPKSGHDTVSWYQQALGQGPQFIFQYYEEEERQRGNFPDRFSGHQFPNYSSELNVNALLLGDSALYLCASSWPARANYGYTFGSGTRLTVV.

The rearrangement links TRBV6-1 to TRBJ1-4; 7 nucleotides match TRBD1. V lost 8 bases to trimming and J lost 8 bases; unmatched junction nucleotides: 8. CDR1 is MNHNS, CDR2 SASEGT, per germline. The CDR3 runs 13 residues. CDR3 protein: CASSGQLIEKLFF. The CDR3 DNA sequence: TGTGCCAGCTCGGGACAGTTGATCGAAAAACTGTTTTTT.

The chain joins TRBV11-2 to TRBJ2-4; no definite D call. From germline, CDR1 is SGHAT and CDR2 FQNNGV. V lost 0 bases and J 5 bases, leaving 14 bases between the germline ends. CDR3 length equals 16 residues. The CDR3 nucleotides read TGTGCCAGCAGCTTAGATAGGTCGGGTAATCAAAACATTCAGTACTTC. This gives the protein CASSLDRSGNQNIQYF.

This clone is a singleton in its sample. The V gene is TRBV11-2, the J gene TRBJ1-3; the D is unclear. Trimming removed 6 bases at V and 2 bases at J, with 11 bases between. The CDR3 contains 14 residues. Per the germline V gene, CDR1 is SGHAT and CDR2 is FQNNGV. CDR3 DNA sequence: TGTGCCAGCAGAGCTTATATGACTGGAAACACCATATATTTT. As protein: CASRAYMTGNTIYF.